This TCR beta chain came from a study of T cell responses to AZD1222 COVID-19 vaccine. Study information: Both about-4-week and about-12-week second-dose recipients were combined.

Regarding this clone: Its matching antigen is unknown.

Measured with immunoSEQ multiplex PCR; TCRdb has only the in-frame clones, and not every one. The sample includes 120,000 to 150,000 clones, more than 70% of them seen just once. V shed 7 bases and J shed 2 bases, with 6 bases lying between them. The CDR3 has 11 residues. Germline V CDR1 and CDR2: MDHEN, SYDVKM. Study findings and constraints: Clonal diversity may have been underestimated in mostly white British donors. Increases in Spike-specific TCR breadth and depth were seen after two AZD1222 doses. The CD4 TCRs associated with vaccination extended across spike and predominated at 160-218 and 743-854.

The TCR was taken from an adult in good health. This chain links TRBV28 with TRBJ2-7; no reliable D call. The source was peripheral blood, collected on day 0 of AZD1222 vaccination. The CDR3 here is CASTSPYEQYF. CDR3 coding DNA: TGTGCCAGCACGTCCCCCTACGAGCAGTACTTC.